This T cell receptor beta chain was found in a study of blood T cell repertoires in COVID-19. The overall study: COVID-19 samples collected from the United States, Italy and Spain covered acute and convalescent phases. In each case, the material was cDNA or gDNA derived from T cells, B-cell-depleted T cells, or PBMCs.

In the original analysis: Nucleated cell number was recorded as an estimate derived from reference gene primer amplification. Generated by immunoSEQ multiplex PCR, the TCRdb table keeps only in-frame clones and is missing some. The V and J calls and clone size come from that table; D and trimming were worked out from the DNA. The sample carries 250,000 or so clones, about nine tenths recorded once. Between the trimmed V and J ends, which lost 2 bases and 0 bases, there was a span of 17 bases. This CDR3 is built from 18 residues. Germline V gene lookup returns CDR1 KGHSY and CDR2 FQNENV. Sequences were obtained from peripheral blood. The rearrangement links TRBV16 to TRBJ1-3; TRBD1 might be the D (5 bases). The TCR sequence derives from a woman in her forties who had recovered from COVID-19. CDR3 region: CASSQGTDGSSSGNTIYF. Written as DNA, the CDR3 is TGTGCCAGCAGCCAAGGGACTGACGGAAGCTCCTCTGGAAACACCATATATTTT.